This TCR beta chain was sequenced for a study of blood T cells in healthy people across ages. Sample-barcoded 5' priming and a J-beta primer mix drove a second PCR of roughly 7 to 11 cycles. Each single sample gave us at least 2.5 million CDR3-containing paired-end reads. TCRdb re-called the 5' RACE reads through MiXCR, storing one row per CDR3 protein. The sample carries more than 800,000 distinct CDR3 sequences, around 28% recorded once. Germline CDR1 WSHSY, CDR2 SAAADI. This CDR3 comprises 14 residues. V was clipped by 7 bases and J by 4 bases; unmatched bases: 4. Ten or more counts support this clonotype.

The receptor comes from a woman over 75 in good health. The chain links TRBV10-2 to TRBJ2-7; 13 bases fit TRBD2. Sequenced input: blood. CDR3 in amino acids: CASKGLAGPYEQYF. The CDR3 nucleotides read TGCGCCAGCAAGGGACTAGCGGGACCATACGAGCAGTACTTC.